The 8 T cell receptor beta chains below come from one sample, sequenced in a study of blood T cell repertoires in COVID-19. Clones were read by immunoSEQ multiplex PCR, and TCRdb kept only the in-frame ones, dropping some. Here the sample spans about 400,000 clones, approximately 86% being singletons. The sample consisted of peripheral blood. The receptor source for this set is a woman aged 60-75 years with COVID-19, enrolled during active disease.

The rearrangement links TRBV7-3 to TRBJ2-3, with D perhaps TRBD2 (5 bases). V was cut by 4 bases and J by 1 base, with 6 bases left in between. Per germline, CDR1 SGHTA and CDR2 FQGTGA. This CDR3 contains 13 residues. CDR3 DNA: TGTGCCAGCAGCTCGCGGGGCACAGATACGCAGTATTTT. It yields the protein CASSSRGTDTQYF. Filled out from reference TRBV7-3 and TRBJ2-3, the complete variable domain reads GAGVSQTPSNKVTEKGKYVELRCDPISGHTALYWYRQSLGQGPEFLIYFQGTGAADDSGLPNDRFFAVRPEGSVSTLKIQRTERGDSAVYLCASSSRGTDTQYFGPGTRLTVL.

The V gene is TRBV4-1, the J gene TRBJ2-1; TRBD2 agrees at 14 bases. There are 17 residues in the CDR3. CDR1 MGHRA and CDR2 YSYEKL come from the germline V gene. J was trimmed by 3 bases and V by 5 bases; bases with no gene match: 6. The CDR3 region is CASSLGLAGVIYNEQFF. DNA for the CDR3: TGCGCCAGCAGCTTGGGACTAGCGGGGGTCATCTACAATGAGCAGTTCTTC.

This chain joins TRBV11-2 and TRBJ2-1; D ambiguous. CDR3 length: 12 amino acids. V lost 1 base and J lost 8, with 6 bases in between. Germline V gene lookup returns CDR1 SGHAT and CDR2 FQNNGV. CDR3 coding DNA: TGTGCCAGCAGCTTAGCCCCCGATGAGCAGTTCTTC. Translation: CASSLAPDEQFF.

The rearrangement joins TRBV29-1 to TRBJ1-5, with TRBD1 matching 9 bases. Germline loops: CDR1 SQVTM, CDR2 ANQGSEA. The CDR3 runs 15 residues. J was trimmed by 6 bases and V by 7 bases; bases with no gene match: 13. This CDR3 is CSAYFPGQGTQPQHF. Here the CDR3 DNA reads TGCAGCGCTTATTTCCCGGGACAGGGCACTCAGCCCCAGCATTTT.

This clone came up once. The chain is built from TRBV5-8 and TRBJ2-2, with TRBD1 identical over 8 bases. Germline CDR1 and CDR2: SGHTS and YDEGEE. V gave up 4 bases and J gave up 9 bases; unmatched junction bases: 2. This CDR3 spans 12 amino acids. CDR3 loop: CASSRTGRELFF. The CDR3, as DNA: TGTGCCAGCAGCCGGACAGGGCGGGAGCTGTTTTTT.

The V call is TRBV4-1, the J call TRBJ2-3; 7 nucleotides agree with TRBD2. The CDR3 totals 15 residues. V lost 1 base to trimming and J lost 0 bases; unmatched junction nucleotides: 1. Looked up from germline, CDR1 is MGHRA and CDR2 is YSYEKL. This CDR3 is CASSQVGGSTDTQYF. CDR3 in DNA: TGCGCCAGCAGCCAAGTGGGGGGGAGCACAGATACGCAGTATTTT.

The chain is built from TRBV6-4 and TRBJ1-1; 7 nucleotides match TRBD1. Germline V CDR1 and CDR2: MRHNA, SNTAGT. This CDR3 contains 11 residues. V gave up 9 bases and J gave up 9 bases; unmatched junction bases: 7. The CDR3, as DNA: TGTGCCAGTAGACAGGGCCGGCAAGCTTTCTTT. Its translation is CASRQGRQAFF.

The chain joins TRBV10-1 to TRBJ1-5; D call uncertain. The V end was cut by 8 bases, the J end by 3 bases, with 11 bases between. The CDR3 contains 13 residues. Germline V gene sequence: CDR1 WNHNN, CDR2 SYGVQD (reference sequence). CDR3 coding DNA: TGCGCCAGCGGAGGACGGGCCAATCAGCCCCAGCATTTT. Amino acid sequence: CASGGRANQPQHF.